The rows below give T cell receptor beta chains drawn from one sample of a study of blood T cell repertoires in COVID-19. The assay was immunoSEQ multiplex PCR, and TCRdb's table has in-frame clones only and misses some. The sample gives some 260,000 clones, about 86% of which show up once; over 4% is in the top ten. The sample comprised PBMCs or T cells enriched from blood (not recorded which). These receptors originate from a man aged 25 to 40 with acute COVID-19. The CDR3 runs from the conserved cysteine through the conserved F or W. The D gene is left open where the match is weak. Part of the rows lack a size; the others show once, few, many or a class for expanded clones.

j_call clone_size v_call d_call cdr3_aa cdr3_nt
TRBJ2-1 . TRBV7-3 TRBD2 CASSLTSLSGRNDEQFF TGTGCCAGCAGCTTAACGTCTCTGAGCGGGAGGAATGATGAGCAGTTCTTC
TRBJ2-1 . TRBV21-1 . CASSKGILTGNEQFF TGTGCCAGCAGCAAAGGGATTTTGACGGGGAATGAGCAGTTCTTC
TRBJ1-6 . TRBV2 TRBD1 CASSQTIGGSPLHF TGTGCCAGCAGTCAAACTATAGGGGGCTCACCCCTCCACTTT
TRBJ1-1 few TRBV19 TRBD1 CASRSGTGGKNTEAFF TGTGCCAGTAGGTCCGGGACAGGGGGCAAGAACACTGAAGCTTTCTTT
TRBJ1-6 . TRBV9 TRBD1 CASSVVPGGDSPLHF TGTGCCAGCAGCGTAGTCCCAGGGGGTGATTCACCCCTCCACTTT
TRBJ1-5 few TRBV27 . CASSLYGRVNNQPQHF TGTGCCAGCAGTTTATATGGCAGGGTAAACAATCAGCCCCAGCATTTT
TRBJ1-2 . TRBV2 TRBD1 CASSEVQGGVGYTF TGTGCCAGCAGTGAAGTACAGGGGGGCGTTGGCTACACCTTC
TRBJ2-2 . TRBV30 . CAWRFGIFGNTGELFF TGTGCCTGGAGATTCGGGATTTTCGGTAACACCGGGGAGCTGTTTTTT
TRBJ2-3 few TRBV6-1 . CASSEAANTQYF TGTGCCAGCAGTGAGGCGGCGAATACGCAGTATTTT
TRBJ2-2 . TRBV12-5 . CASGLVLPGELFF TGTGCTAGTGGTTTGGTACTACCCGGGGAGCTGTTTTTT
TRBJ2-1 . TRBV10-2 . CASSESTGGLRRNEQFF TGCGCCAGCAGTGAGTCGACCGGGGGGCTCCGGCGGAATGAGCAGTTCTTC
TRBJ1-2 few TRBV9 TRBD1 CASTPGDSLNYGYTF TGTGCCAGCACCCCCGGGGACAGCCTTAACTATGGCTACACCTTC
TRBJ2-3 . TRBV28 TRBD2 CASSLGGGADTQYF TGTGCCAGCAGTTTAGGCGGGGGGGCAGATACGCAGTATTTT
TRBJ1-2 once TRBV6-1 . CASSDRGRHGYTF TGTGCCAGCAGTGACAGGGGTCGGCATGGCTACACCTTC
TRBJ2-3 . TRBV7-2 TRBD2 CASSLNSGIGTDTQYF TGTGCCAGCAGTCTAAATAGCGGGATAGGCACAGATACGCAGTATTTT
TRBJ1-1 . TRBV5-5 . CASSSGVDTEAFF TGTGCCAGCAGCTCGGGAGTGGACACTGAAGCTTTCTTT
TRBJ2-5 . TRBV30 TRBD1 CACDPGQSIQETQYF TGTGCCTGCGACCCGGGACAGAGTATCCAAGAGACCCAGTACTTC
TRBJ2-3 . TRBV7-3 TRBD2 CASSLGLADTQYF TGTGCCAGCAGCTTAGGACTAGCGGATACGCAGTATTTT
TRBJ2-3 . TRBV24-1 TRBD2 CATSALAATDTQYF TGTGCCACCAGTGCGCTAGCGGCCACAGATACGCAGTATTTT
TRBJ1-2 . TRBV9 . CASSAEQGTNYGYTF TGTGCCAGCAGCGCAGAACAGGGAACCAACTATGGCTACACCTTC
TRBJ2-1 . TRBV10-3 TRBD2 CAISVTSEAPQFF TGTGCCATCAGTGTTACTAGCGAGGCCCCTCAGTTCTTC
TRBJ2-2 once TRBV5-4 TRBD2 CASSFWGGRTGELFF TGTGCCAGCAGCTTTTGGGGGGGACGGACCGGGGAGCTGTTTTTT
TRBJ2-2 once TRBV11-3 TRBD1 CASSLRTGFTGELFF TGTGCCAGCAGCCTTAGGACAGGGTTCACCGGGGAGCTGTTTTTT
TRBJ1-6 once TRBV19 . CASSTRRGGSNSPLHF TGTGCCAGTAGTACCCGGCGGGGGGGTTCGAATTCACCCCTCCACTTT